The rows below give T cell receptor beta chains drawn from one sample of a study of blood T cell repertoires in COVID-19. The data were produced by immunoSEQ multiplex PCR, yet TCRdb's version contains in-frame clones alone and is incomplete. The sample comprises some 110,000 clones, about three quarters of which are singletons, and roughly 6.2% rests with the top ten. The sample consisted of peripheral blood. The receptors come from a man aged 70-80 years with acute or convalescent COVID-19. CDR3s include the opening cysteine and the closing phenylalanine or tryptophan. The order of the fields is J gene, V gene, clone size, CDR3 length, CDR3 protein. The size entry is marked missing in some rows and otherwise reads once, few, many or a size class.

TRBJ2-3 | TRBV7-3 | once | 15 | CASSLIGGATDTQYF
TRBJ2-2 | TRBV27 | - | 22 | CASSLSPLWASGRDANTGELFF
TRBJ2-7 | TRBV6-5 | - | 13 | CASSYDRTYEQYF
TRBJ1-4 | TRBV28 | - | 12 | CASKRGNEKLFF
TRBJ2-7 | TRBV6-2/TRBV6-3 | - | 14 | CASSNRDSTYEQYF
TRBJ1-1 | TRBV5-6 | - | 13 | CASSFGWRSEAFF
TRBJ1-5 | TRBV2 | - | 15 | CASSPDRAGNQPQHF
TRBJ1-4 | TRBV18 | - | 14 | CASSPRGNNEKLFF
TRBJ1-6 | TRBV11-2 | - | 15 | CASSLAGGLGSPLHF
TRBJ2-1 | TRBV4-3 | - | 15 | CASSHPGTGGNGQFF
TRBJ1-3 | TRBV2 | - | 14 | CASAFTDSGNTIYF
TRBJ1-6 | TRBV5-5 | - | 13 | CASSLLGGSPLHF
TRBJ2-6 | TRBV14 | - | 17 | CASSQYLYGSGANVLTF
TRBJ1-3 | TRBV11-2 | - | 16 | CASSRGQGDSGNTIYF
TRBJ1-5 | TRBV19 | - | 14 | CASRTGQGHQPQHF
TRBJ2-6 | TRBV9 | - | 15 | CASSVRGSGANVLTF
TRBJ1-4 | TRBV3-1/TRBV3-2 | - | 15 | CASSKPGTGLEKLFF
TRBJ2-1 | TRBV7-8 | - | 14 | CASSLGLGSAEQFF
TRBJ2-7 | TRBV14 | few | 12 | CASSPTNVEQYF
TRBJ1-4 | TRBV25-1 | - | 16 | CASSAPWAGLDEKLFF
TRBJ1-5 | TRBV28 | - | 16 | CASSPISGGAHWPQHF
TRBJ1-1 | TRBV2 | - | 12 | CASRRDVAEAFF
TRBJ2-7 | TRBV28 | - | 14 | CASSSPGEWYEQYF
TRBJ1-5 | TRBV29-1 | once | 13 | CSVSRGTNQPQHF
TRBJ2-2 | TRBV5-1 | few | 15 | CASSLVLAGTGELFF
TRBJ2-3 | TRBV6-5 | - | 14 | CASSNRGITDTQYF
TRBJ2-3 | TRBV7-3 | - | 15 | CASSPHLRLTDTQYF
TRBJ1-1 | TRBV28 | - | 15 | CASSFGTGHNTEAFF
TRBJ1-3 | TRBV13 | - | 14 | CASSLATGRNTIYF
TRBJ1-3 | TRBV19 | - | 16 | CASILRTASSGNTIYF
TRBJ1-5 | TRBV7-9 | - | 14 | CASSRGDRDQPQHF
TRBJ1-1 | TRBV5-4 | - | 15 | CASSLVGGRGTEAFF
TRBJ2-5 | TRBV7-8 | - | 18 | CASSDPIGLADGRETQYF
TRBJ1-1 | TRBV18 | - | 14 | CASSPIQGDTEAFF
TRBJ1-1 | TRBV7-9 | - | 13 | CASSLATGTEAFF
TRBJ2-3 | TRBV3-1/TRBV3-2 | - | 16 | CASSQRGGERTDTQYF
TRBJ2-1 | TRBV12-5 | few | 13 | CASGGALANEQFF
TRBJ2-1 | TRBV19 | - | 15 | CASSIPGQYYNEQFF
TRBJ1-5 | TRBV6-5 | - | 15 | CASRSTGLSNQPQHF
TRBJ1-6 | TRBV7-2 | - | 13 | CASRGQSYSPLHF
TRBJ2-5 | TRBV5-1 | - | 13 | CASSFPGEETQYF
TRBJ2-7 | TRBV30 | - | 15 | CAWTLGSGKPYEQYF
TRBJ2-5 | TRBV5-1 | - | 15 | CASSSRQGGGETQYF
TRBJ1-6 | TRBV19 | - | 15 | CASSIWGVDNSPLHF
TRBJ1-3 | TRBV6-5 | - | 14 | CASSTYYRENTIYF
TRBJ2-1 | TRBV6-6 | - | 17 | CASSRGLAGGWGYEQFF
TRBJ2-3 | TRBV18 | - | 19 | CASSPRQGTSGLRTDTQYF
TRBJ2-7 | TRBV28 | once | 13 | CASSDRSRVEQYF